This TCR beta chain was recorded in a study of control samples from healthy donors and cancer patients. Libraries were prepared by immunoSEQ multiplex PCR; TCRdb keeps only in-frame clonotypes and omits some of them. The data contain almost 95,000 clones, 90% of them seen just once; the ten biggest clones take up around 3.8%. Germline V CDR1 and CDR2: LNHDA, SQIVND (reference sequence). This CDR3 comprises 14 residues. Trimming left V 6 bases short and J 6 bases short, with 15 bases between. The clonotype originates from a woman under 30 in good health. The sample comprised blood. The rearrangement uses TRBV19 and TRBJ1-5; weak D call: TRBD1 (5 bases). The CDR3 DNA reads TGTGCCAGTAGCAAGGCCAGGGTCGGTCAGCCCCAGCATTTT. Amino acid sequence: CASSKARVGQPQHF.